This TCR beta chain comes out of a study of T cell responses to AZD1222 COVID-19 vaccine. This clone has just one count. Antigen: not known. Study-level results: Spike-specific TCRs gained breadth and depth after people received two AZD1222 doses. Most donors were white British, females outnumbered males, and clonal diversity was possibly underestimated. The CD4 TCRs associated with vaccination extended across spike and predominated at 160-218 and 743-854.

Clones were sequenced by immunoSEQ multiplex PCR, and TCRdb holds only the in-frame ones, with some missing. Seen here are tens of thousands of clones, roughly 87% observed once, and the top ten hold under 5.5%. CDR3 length: 15 residues. Trimming shortened V by 5 bases and J by 7 bases, and 18 bases separated the two germline ends. Germline assignment: CDR1 SEHNR and CDR2 FQNEAQ (reference sequence). The source was peripheral blood, collected 28 days after the second AZD1222 dose. This clonotype was sampled from an adult who received the AZD1222 COVID-19 vaccine. The rearrangement uses TRBV7-9 and TRBJ2-1; D perhaps matches TRBD2 (6 bases). CDR3 sequence reads: CASSDGGYGGNEQFF. CDR3 bases: TGTGCCAGCAGCGACGGGGGATATGGAGGGAATGAGCAGTTCTTC.